One sample yielded the 26 T cell receptor beta chains listed below, sequenced in a study of T cell repertoires in cytomegalovirus infection. TCRdb called the reads again in MiXCR, with one record for every CDR3 protein. In the table there are tens of thousands of distinct CDR3 sequences, around 18% of which are singletons. No antigen has been identified for these receptors. Sequenced here: CD8+ T cells from cultured PBMCs, sampled from culture after CMV antigen stimulation. The receptor set was obtained from a human donor in good health (CMV status not recorded). Some clones in this sample may be carry-over from other donors' samples.

This clonotype occurred a few times. The CDR3 loop reads CASRGQGAVNEQFF. In DNA, the CDR3 is TGTGCCAGCAGGGGACAGGGGGCGGTCAATGAGCAGTTCTTC. The chain has TRBV27 and TRBJ2-1, with 12 bases matching TRBD1. The germline V gene has CDR1 MNHEY and CDR2 SMNVEV (reference sequence). This CDR3 comprises 14 residues. The J segment lost 6 bases and the V segment lost 6 bases, leaving 3 bases of the junction unmatched.

This clonotype occurred a few times. The V gene is TRBV11-1, the J gene TRBJ2-5; D perhaps matches TRBD2 (5 bases). The germline CDR1 and CDR2 sequences are SGHAT and FQDESV (reference sequence). The CDR3 covers 14 residues. Trimming cost V 5 bases and J 4 bases, with 14 bases left between them. The CDR3 region is CASSPTPRGETQYF. CDR3 DNA: TGTGCCAGCAGCCCCACCCCCCGGGGAGAGACCCAGTACTTC.

The rearrangement links TRBV11-2 to TRBJ2-7; D is undetermined. Trimming removed 10 bases from V and 0 bases from J, with 13 bases in between. The CDR3 loop spans 13 amino acids. CDR1 and CDR2 (germline): SGHAT, FQNNGV. CDR3 sequence reads: CATTGRSSYEQYF. The CDR3 nucleotides are TGTGCCACCACTGGACGGAGCTCCTACGAGCAGTACTTC.

The CDR3 DNA sequence: TGTGCCAGCAGTCCCCGGGGCTCGATAATACCTACCGATGAGCAGTTCTTC. Translated: CASSPRGSIIPTDEQFF. The gene calls are TRBV12-3 or TRBV12-4 and TRBJ2-1; the D call may be TRBD1 or TRBD2 (5 bases each). V shed 5 bases and J shed 8 bases, with 25 bases lying between them. The CDR3 has 17 amino acids.

The rearrangement links TRBV7-6 to TRBJ1-5, with a weak D call TRBD1 (6 bases). Germline CDR1 SGHVS, CDR2 FNYEAQ. The germline V and J ends were trimmed by 1 base and 5 bases, with 12 bases remaining between them. The CDR3 covers 15 residues. The CDR3 bases are TGTGCCAGCAGCTTAGACCCCAACAGGGATCAGCCCCAGCATTTT. Amino acid sequence: CASSLDPNRDQPQHF.

This clonotype was detected only a few times. The chain is built from TRBV20-1 and TRBJ2-5, with 10 nucleotides matching TRBD2. The CDR3 is 19 amino acids. With 0 bases clipped from V and 4 bases from J, the junction kept 17 bases outside the gene matches. Germline-derived CDR1 and CDR2 are DFQATT and SNEGSKA (reference sequence). The CDR3 DNA reads as TGCAGTGCTAGAGATCGGGGTAGCGGGAGGATTAGGGTTGGAGAGACCCAGTACTTC. Amino acid sequence: CSARDRGSGRIRVGETQYF.

This clonotype was found a few times. The chain carries TRBV5-4 and TRBJ2-5, with a possible D match to TRBD2 (5 bases). Germline CDR1 reads SGHNT; CDR2 reads YYREEE (reference sequence). The CDR3 extends over 13 amino acids. V shed 5 bases and J shed 10 bases, with 18 bases lying between them. The CDR3 sequence is CASSPLEAPDQYF. CDR3 nucleotides: TGTGCCAGCAGTCCGCTGGAGGCCCCTGACCAGTACTTC.

The chain joins TRBV7-6 to TRBJ2-1; the match to TRBD2 covers 15 bases. Germline assignment: CDR1 SGHVS and CDR2 FNYEAQ. The CDR3 loop spans 19 amino acids. V lost 5 bases to trimming and J lost 9 bases; unmatched junction nucleotides: 17. The CDR3: CASSPRTSGREVLFGEQFF. CDR3 in DNA: TGTGCCAGCAGCCCCAGGACTAGCGGGAGGGAGGTCCTATTCGGTGAGCAGTTCTTC.

V gene TRBV7-2 combines with J gene TRBJ2-5, with 7 positions matching TRBD2. Trimming cost V 0 bases and J 3 bases; bases outside gene matches: 1. The CDR3 spans 14 residues. Germline CDR1 reads SGHTA; CDR2 reads FQGNSA. The CDR3 nucleotides read TGTGCCAGCAGCTTAGCGGGAGGGAAAGAGACCCAGTACTTC. This translates into CASSLAGGKETQYF.

With regard to this clonotype: A read error may produce the germline difference seen at one junction end. The rearrangement uses TRBV27 and TRBJ1-5, with 10 bases aligning to TRBD1. Looked up from germline, CDR1 is MNHEY and CDR2 is SMNVEV (reference sequence). This CDR3 is built from 16 residues. In DNA, the CDR3 is TGTGCCAGCAGACCGGGACAGGGGATTGGCAATCAGCCTCAGCATTTT. It is translated as CASRPGQGIGNQPQHF.

The table lists this clonotype with a few counts. The gene calls are TRBV7-8 and TRBJ2-2; 11 nucleotides match TRBD2. CDR3 length: 16 amino acids. Trimming cost V 4 bases and J 1 base; bases outside gene matches: 2. CDR1 SGHVS and CDR2 FQNEAQ come from the germline V gene. CDR3 sequence (DNA): TGTGCCAGCAGCTCTACTAGCGGGGGGAACACCGGGGAGCTGTTTTTT. Translation gives CASSSTSGGNTGELFF.

The V call is TRBV5-5, the J call TRBJ2-5; possible D gene TRBD1, 6 bases. This CDR3 contains 14 residues. CDR1 is SGHKS, CDR2 YYEKEE, per germline (reference sequence). The germline V and J ends were trimmed by 4 bases and 0 bases, with 10 bases remaining between them. The CDR3 DNA follows: TGTGCCAGCAGCATACGGACAGACCAAGAGACCCAGTACTTC. Translated, it gives CASSIRTDQETQYF.

This clonotype showed up just a few times. The chain joins TRBV7-2 to TRBJ1-2, with D unclear. Germline V gene sequence: CDR1 SGHTA, CDR2 FQGNSA. The V end was cut by 2 bases, the J end by 2 bases, with 6 bases between. The CDR3 is 13 amino acids. The CDR3, as DNA: TGTGCCAGCAGCTTAAGGCAAAACTATGGCTACACCTTC. Translation gives CASSLRQNYGYTF.

This clonotype showed up just a few times. The chain uses TRBV19 and TRBJ2-1; 7 nucleotides match TRBD2. The trim removed 0 bases at V and 6 bases at J, leaving 5 bases unmatched. Germline V gene sequence: CDR1 LNHDA, CDR2 SQIVND (reference sequence). The CDR3 covers 15 residues. CDR3 sequence (DNA): TGTGCCAGTAGTATAGATGGGGGAGGGATCAATGAGCAGTTCTTC. Its protein product is CASSIDGGGINEQFF.

This clonotype was counted once. The V gene is TRBV12-3 or TRBV12-4, the J gene TRBJ2-7; possible D gene TRBD2, 6 bases. The CDR3 consists of 14 residues. V lost 2 bases, J lost 7 bases, and 15 bases lay in between. CDR3 loop: CASSLNQGLREQYF. The CDR3 nucleotides read TGTGCCAGCAGTTTAAATCAGGGACTTCGGGAGCAGTACTTC.

V usage is TRBV7-9 and J usage is TRBJ1-4; TRBD1 matches 7 bases. The CDR3 extends over 16 amino acids. Germline CDR1 reads SEHNR; CDR2 reads FQNEAQ (reference sequence). V lost 5 bases, J lost 6 bases, and 12 bases stayed unmatched. This CDR3 is CASSRPEGARHEKLFF. The CDR3 nucleotides are TGTGCCAGCAGCCGCCCCGAGGGGGCGCGTCATGAAAAACTGTTTTTT.

This clonotype was detected only a few times. V usage is TRBV28 and J usage is TRBJ2-7; a weak D match, TRBD1 (5 bases). The CDR3 totals 11 residues. Deletions cut 6 bases from V and 2 bases from J, with 5 bases between. In germline, CDR1 is MDHEN, CDR2 SYDVKM. CDR3 sequence reads: CASRTAYEQYF. The CDR3 nucleotides are TGTGCCAGCAGGACAGCCTACGAGCAGTACTTC. Together with reference TRBV28 and TRBJ2-7, the CDR3 gives the full variable domain: DVKVTQSSRYLVKRTGEKVFLECVQDMDHENMFWYRQDPGLGLRLIYFSYDVKMKEKGDIPEGYSVSREKKERFSLILESASTNQTSMYLCASRTAYEQYFGPGTRLTVT.

J is TRBJ2-7 and V is TRBV27, with 10 nucleotides matching TRBD2. V dropped 5 bases and J dropped 2; count of bases not matched to a gene: 3. The CDR3 runs to 14 residues. Germline V CDR1 and CDR2: MNHEY, SMNVEV (reference sequence). The CDR3 nucleotides read TGTGCCAGCAGTCTAGCGGGAGACACCTACGAGCAGTACTTC. Translated, it gives CASSLAGDTYEQYF.

This clonotype appeared a few times. CDR3 sequence reads: CASGQGLEYNEQFF. CDR3 nucleotide sequence: TGTGCCAGCGGTCAGGGACTCGAGTACAATGAGCAGTTCTTC. The rearrangement uses TRBV2 and TRBJ2-1; tentative D call: TRBD2 (6 bases). This CDR3 is 14 amino acids long. The ends were cut back, 8 bases at V and 4 bases at J, with 15 bases in the middle. CDR1 is SNHLY, CDR2 FYNNEI, per germline. Combining the CDR3 with reference TRBV2 and TRBJ2-1 gives the whole variable domain EPEVTQTPSHQVTQMGQEVILRCVPISNHLYFYWYRQILGQKVEFLVSFYNNEISEKSEIFDDQFSVERPDGSNFTLKIRSTKLEDSAMYFCASGQGLEYNEQFFGPGTRLTVL.

This clonotype turned up a few times. The chain joins TRBV7-2 to TRBJ2-4; 7 nucleotides align to TRBD1. Germline trimming cut 1 base from V and 8 bases from J; bases unmatched to any gene: 5. The CDR3 is made up of 14 amino acids. Looked up from germline, CDR1 is SGHTA and CDR2 is FQGNSA. The CDR3 DNA sequence: TGTGCCAGCAGCTTAGGGACAGGAGAGTACATTCAGTACTTC. Protein sequence: CASSLGTGEYIQYF.

The chain employs TRBV4-1 and TRBJ1-5; no firm D call. The CDR3 extends over 15 amino acids. Trimming removed 2 bases from V and 0 bases from J, with 8 bases in between. Germline V gene lookup returns CDR1 MGHRA and CDR2 YSYEKL. The CDR3 region has the DNA TGCGCCAGCAGCCAATTCGTCTATAGCAATCAGCCCCAGCATTTT. It specifies CASSQFVYSNQPQHF.

V usage is TRBV7-6 and J usage is TRBJ2-7; D remains unclear. The CDR3 spans 13 residues. CDR1 is SGHVS and CDR2 is FNYEAQ in the germline V gene. The V end lost 2 bases, the J end lost 4 bases, and 9 bases lay between the germline ends. CDR3 DNA sequence: TGTGCCAGCAGCTTAAATACTCGATACGAGCAGTACTTC. Amino acid sequence: CASSLNTRYEQYF.

This clonotype has only a few counts. The CDR3, as DNA: TGTGCCAGCGATAGCGGGGGGGCGGCTGGGCAGTATTTT. It specifies CASDSGGAAGQYF. The V gene is TRBV7-8, the J gene TRBJ2-3; 11 bases are shared with TRBD2. Germline V lookup: CDR1 SGHVS, CDR2 FQNEAQ. This CDR3 has 13 amino acids. The ends lost 8 bases at V and 11 bases at J; junction bases unmatched: 9.

This clonotype was counted ten times or more. The gene calls are TRBV2 and TRBJ2-2; 7 bases fit TRBD2. The CDR3 covers 16 residues. Germline lookup yields CDR1 SNHLY and CDR2 FYNNEI. J gave up 0 bases and V 6 bases, and 7 bases lay outside the gene matches. The CDR3 protein is CASRASLAANTGELFF. Written as DNA, the CDR3 is TGTGCCAGCAGGGCTTCCCTAGCGGCGAACACCGGGGAGCTGTTTTTT. The full variable domain, rest sourced from reference TRBV2 and TRBJ2-2, is EPEVTQTPSHQVTQMGQEVILRCVPISNHLYFYWYRQILGQKVEFLVSFYNNEISEKSEIFDDQFSVERPDGSNFTLKIRSTKLEDSAMYFCASRASLAANTGELFFGEGSRLTVL.

This clonotype was counted at least ten times. This rearrangement joins TRBV7-9 to TRBJ2-7; 12 bases agree with TRBD2. Trimming cost V 5 bases and J 3 bases; bases outside gene matches: 5. From germline, CDR1 is SEHNR and CDR2 FQNEAQ (reference sequence). This CDR3 is 15 amino acids long. Here the CDR3 reads CASSETSGRFYEQYF. Here the CDR3 DNA reads TGTGCCAGCAGCGAAACTAGCGGGAGGTTCTACGAGCAGTACTTC.

This clonotype was seen a few times. The J gene is TRBJ1-1, the V gene TRBV27; the D is unclear. The V end lost 5 bases, the J end lost 4 bases, and 11 bases lay between the germline ends. Germline loops: CDR1 MNHEY, CDR2 SMNVEV (reference sequence). This CDR3 has 13 amino acids. CDR3 amino acids: CASSPRVGTEAFF. CDR3 nucleotides: TGTGCCAGCAGTCCCAGAGTAGGCACTGAAGCTTTCTTT.